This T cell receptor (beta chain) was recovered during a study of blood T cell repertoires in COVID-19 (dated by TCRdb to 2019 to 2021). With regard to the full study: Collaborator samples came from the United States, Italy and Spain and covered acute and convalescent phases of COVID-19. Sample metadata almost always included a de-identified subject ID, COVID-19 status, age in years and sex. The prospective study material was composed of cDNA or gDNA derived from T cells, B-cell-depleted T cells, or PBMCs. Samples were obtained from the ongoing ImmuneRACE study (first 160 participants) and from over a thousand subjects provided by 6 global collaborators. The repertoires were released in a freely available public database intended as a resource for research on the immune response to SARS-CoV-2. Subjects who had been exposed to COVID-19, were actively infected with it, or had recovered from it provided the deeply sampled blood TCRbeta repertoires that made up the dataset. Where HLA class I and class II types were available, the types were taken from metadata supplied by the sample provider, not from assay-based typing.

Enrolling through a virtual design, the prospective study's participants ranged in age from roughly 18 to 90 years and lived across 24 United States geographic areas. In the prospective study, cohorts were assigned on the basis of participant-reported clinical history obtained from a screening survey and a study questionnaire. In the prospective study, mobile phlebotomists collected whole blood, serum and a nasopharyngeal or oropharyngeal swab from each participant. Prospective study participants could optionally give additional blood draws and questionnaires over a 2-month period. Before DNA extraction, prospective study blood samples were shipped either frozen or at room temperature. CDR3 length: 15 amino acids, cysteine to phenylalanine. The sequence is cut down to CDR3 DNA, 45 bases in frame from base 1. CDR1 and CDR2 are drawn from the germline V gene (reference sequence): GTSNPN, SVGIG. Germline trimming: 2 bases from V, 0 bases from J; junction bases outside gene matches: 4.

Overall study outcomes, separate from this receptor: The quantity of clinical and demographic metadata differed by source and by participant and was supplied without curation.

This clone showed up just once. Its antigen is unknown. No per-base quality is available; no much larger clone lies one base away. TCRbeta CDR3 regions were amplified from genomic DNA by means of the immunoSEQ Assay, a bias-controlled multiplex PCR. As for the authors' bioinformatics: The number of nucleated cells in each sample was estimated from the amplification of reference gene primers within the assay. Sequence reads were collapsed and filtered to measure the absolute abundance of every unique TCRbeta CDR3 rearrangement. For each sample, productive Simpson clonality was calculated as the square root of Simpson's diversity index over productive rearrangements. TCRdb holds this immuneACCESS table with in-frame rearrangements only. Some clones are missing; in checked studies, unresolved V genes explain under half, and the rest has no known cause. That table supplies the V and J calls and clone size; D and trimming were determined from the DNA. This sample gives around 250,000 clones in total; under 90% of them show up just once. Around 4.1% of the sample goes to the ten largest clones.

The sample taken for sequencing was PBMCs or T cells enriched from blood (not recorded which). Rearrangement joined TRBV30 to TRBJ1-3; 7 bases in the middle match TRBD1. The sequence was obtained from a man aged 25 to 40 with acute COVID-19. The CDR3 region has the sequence CAWSPRGSSGNTIYF. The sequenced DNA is TGTGCCTGGAGTCCCAGGGGGTCCTCTGGAAACACCATATATTTT. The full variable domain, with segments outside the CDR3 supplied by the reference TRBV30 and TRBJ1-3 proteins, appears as SQTIHQWPATLVQPVGSPLSLECTVEGTSNPNLYWYRQAAGRGLQLLFYSVGIGQISSEVPQNLSASRPQDRQFILSSKKLLLSDSGFYLCAWSPRGSSGNTIYFGEGSWLTVV.